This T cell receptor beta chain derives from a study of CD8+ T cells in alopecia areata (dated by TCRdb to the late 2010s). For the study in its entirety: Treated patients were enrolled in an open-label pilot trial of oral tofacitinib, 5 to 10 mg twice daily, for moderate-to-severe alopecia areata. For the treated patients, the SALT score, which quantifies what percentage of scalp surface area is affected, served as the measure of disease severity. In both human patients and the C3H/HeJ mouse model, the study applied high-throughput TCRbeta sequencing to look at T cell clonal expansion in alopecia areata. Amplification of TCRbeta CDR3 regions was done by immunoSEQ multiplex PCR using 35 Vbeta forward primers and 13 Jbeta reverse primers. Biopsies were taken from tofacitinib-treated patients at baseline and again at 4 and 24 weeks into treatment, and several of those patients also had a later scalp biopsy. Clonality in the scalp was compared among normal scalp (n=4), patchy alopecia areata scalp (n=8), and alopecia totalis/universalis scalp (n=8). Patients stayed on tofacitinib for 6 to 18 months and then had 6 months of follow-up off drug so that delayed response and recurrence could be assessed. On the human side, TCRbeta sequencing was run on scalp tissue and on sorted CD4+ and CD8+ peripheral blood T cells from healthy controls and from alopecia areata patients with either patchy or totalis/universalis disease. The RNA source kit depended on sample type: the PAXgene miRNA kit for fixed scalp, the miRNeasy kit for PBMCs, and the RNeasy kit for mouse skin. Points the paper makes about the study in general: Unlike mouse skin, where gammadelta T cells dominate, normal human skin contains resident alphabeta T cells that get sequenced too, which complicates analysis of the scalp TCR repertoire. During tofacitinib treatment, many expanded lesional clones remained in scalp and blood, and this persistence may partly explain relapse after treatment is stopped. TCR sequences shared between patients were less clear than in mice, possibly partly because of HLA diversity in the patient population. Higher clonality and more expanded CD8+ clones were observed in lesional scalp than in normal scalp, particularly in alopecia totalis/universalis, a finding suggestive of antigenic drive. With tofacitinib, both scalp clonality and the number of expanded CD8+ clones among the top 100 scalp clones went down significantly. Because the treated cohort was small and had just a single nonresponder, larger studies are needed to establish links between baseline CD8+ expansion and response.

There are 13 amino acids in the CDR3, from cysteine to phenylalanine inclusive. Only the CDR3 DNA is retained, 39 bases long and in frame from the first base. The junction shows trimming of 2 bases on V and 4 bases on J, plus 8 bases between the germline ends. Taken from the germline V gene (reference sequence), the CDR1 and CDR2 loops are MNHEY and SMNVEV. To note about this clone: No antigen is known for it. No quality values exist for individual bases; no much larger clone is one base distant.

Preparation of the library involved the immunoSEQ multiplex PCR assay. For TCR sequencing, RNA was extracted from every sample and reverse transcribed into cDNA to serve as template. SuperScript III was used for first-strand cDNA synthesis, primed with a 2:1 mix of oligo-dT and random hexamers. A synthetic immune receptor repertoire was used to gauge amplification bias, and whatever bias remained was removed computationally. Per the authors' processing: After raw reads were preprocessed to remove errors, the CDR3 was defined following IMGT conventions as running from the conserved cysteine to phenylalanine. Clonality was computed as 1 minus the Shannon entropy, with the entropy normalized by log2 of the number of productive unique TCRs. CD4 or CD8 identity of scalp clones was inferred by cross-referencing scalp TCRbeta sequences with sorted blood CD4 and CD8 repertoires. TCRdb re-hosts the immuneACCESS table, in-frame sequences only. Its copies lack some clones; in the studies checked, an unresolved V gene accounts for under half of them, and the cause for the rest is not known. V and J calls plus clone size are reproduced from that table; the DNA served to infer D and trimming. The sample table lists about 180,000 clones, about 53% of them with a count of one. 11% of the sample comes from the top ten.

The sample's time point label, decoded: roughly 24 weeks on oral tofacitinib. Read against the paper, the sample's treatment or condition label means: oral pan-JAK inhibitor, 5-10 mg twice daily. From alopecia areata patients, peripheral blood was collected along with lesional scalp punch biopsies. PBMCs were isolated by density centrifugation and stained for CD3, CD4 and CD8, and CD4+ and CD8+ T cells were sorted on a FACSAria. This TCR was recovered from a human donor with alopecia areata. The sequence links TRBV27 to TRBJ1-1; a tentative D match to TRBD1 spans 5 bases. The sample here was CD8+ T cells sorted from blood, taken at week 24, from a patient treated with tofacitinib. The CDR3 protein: CASSLRGFTEAFF. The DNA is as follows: TGTGCCAGCAGTTTAAGGGGTTTCACTGAAGCTTTCTTT.